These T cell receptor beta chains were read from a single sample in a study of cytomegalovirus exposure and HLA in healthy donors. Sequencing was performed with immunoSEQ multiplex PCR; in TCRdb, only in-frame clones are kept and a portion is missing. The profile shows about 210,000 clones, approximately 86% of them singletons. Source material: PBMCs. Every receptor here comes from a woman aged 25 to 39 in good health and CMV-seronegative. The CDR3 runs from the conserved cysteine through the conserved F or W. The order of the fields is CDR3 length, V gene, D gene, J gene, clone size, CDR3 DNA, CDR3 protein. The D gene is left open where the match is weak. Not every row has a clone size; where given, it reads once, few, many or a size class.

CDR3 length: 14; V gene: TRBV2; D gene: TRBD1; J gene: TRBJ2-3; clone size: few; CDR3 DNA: TGTGCCAGCAGTGAGACAGGGGTTTCGGATACGCAGTATTTT; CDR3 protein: CASSETGVSDTQYF
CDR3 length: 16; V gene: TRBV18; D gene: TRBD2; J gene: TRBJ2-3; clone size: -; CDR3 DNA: TGTGCCAGCTCACCCCAAATCGGGACTATCGCCGATACGCAGTATTTT; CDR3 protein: CASSPQIGTIADTQYF
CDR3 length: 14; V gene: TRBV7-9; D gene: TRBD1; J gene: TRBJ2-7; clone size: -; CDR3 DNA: TGTGCCAGCAGCCCGTGGGACAGGTCGGAGGAGCAGTACTTC; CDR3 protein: CASSPWDRSEEQYF
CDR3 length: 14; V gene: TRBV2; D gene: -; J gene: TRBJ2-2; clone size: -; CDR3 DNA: TGTGCCAGCAGTTCTAACAGGAACACCGGGGAGCTGTTTTTT; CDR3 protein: CASSSNRNTGELFF
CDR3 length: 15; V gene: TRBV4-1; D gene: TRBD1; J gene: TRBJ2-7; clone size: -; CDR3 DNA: TGCGCCAGCAGCTCCCGGACAGGGGGCTGGTACGAGCAGTACTTC; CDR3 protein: CASSSRTGGWYEQYF
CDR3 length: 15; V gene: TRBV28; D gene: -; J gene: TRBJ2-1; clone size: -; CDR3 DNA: TGTGCCAGCAGTCCCCCGGGACTCCTCCTGAATGAGCAGTTCTTC; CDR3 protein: CASSPPGLLLNEQFF
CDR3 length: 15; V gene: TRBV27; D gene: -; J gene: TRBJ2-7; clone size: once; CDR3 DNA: -; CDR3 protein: CASSSSYSVTYEQYF
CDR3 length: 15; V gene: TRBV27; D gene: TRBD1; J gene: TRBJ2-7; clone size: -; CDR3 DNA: TGTGCCAGCAGGACCCAGGGGGCTGGTAACTACGAGCAGTACTTC; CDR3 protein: CASRTQGAGNYEQYF
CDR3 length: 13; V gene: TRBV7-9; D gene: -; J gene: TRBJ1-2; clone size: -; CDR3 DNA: TGTGCCAGCAGCTCGGGACTCCACTATGGCTACACCTTC; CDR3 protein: CASSSGLHYGYTF
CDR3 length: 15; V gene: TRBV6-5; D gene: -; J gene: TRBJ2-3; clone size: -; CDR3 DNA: TGTGCCAGTAGAAGGGGGGGCCGTGGCACAGATACGCAGTATTTT; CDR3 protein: CASRRGGRGTDTQYF
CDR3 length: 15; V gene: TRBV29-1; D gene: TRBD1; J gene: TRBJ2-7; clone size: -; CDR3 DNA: TGCAGCGTTGGGGGACTTGGGACAGGTTCCTACGAGCAGTACTTC; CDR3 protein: CSVGGLGTGSYEQYF
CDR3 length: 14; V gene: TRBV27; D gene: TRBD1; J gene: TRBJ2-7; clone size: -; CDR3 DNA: TGTGCCAGCAGTCCGGGACAGGGAGTCCGCGAGCAGTACTTC; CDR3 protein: CASSPGQGVREQYF
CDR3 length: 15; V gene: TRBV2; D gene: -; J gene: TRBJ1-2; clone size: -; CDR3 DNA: TGTGCCAGCAGTCCGACAAGAGAAGAAAACTATGGCTACACCTTC; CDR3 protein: CASSPTREENYGYTF
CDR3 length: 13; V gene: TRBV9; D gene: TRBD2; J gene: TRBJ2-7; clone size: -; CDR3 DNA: TGTGCCAGCAGCGGAACCCCGGGAGGATGGCAGTACTTC; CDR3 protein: CASSGTPGGWQYF
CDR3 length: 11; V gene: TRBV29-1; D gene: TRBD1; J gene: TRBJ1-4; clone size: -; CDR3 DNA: TGCAGCGTTGAAGATTTGGGACAGACGAGGTTT; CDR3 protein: CSVEDLGQTRF
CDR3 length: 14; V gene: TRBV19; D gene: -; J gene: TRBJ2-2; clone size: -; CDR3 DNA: TGTGCCAGTAGTATTGTGTCTTACACCGGGGAGCTGTTTTTT; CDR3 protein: CASSIVSYTGELFF
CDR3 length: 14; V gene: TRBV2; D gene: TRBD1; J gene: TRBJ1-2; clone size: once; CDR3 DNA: TGTGCCAGGGGAGCAACAGGGGGGGAAGAAGGCTACACCTTC; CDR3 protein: CARGATGGEEGYTF
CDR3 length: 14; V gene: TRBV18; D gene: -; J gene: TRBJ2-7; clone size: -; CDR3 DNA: TGTGCCAGCTCGCCTACAGGGAACCTAGGCGAGCAGTACTTC; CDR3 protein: CASSPTGNLGEQYF
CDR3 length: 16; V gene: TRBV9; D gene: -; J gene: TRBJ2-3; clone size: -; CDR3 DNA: TGTGCCAGCAGCGTAGGCGCGGGGGCTAGCTCGAATACGCAGTATTTT; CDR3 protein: CASSVGAGASSNTQYF
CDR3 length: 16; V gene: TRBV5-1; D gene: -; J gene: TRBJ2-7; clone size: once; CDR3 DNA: TGCGCCAGCAGCTTGTTTGGGACTGCTGATTCCTACGAGCAGTACTTC; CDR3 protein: CASSLFGTADSYEQYF
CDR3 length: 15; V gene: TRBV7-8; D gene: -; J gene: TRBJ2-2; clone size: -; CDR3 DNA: TGTGCCAGCAGCCCCGGGAGAACTAACACCGGGGAGCTGTTTTTT; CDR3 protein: CASSPGRTNTGELFF
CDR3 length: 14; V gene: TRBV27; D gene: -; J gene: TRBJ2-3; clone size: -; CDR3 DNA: TGTGCCAGCTCACGAGGACTGAGCACAGATACGCAGTATTTT; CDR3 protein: CASSRGLSTDTQYF
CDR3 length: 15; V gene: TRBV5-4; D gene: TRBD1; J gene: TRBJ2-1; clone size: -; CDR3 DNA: TGTGCCAGCAGCGCAGACAGGGGATCCTACAATGAGCAGTTCTTC; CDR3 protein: CASSADRGSYNEQFF
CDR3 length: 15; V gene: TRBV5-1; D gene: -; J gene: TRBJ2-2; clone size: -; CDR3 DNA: TGCGCCAGCAGCTTGGCCGAGGGAAACACCGGGGAGCTGTTTTTT; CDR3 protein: CASSLAEGNTGELFF
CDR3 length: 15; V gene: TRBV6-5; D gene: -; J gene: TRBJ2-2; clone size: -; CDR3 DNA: TGTGCCAGCAGCTTATCGGGTCGCGCCACCGGGGAGCTGTTTTTT; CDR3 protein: CASSLSGRATGELFF
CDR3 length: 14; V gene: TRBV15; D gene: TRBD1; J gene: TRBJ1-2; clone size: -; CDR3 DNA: TGTGCCACCAGCAGGACCGGACAGGCCTATGGCTACACCTTC; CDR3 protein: CATSRTGQAYGYTF
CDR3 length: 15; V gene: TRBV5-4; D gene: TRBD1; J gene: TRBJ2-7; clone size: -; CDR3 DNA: TGTGCCAGCAGGTCCGGGACAGATGCGTCCTACGAGCAGTACTTC; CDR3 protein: CASRSGTDASYEQYF
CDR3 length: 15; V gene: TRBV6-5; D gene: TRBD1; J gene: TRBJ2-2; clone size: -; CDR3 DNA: TGTGCCAGCAGGTACCTACAGGGGATCGACGGGGAGCTGTTTTTT; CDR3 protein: CASRYLQGIDGELFF
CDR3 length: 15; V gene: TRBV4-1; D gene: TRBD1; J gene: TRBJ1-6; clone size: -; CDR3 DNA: TGCGCCAGCAGCCAAGACGGACAGGGGAGTTCACCCCTCCACTTT; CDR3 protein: CASSQDGQGSSPLHF
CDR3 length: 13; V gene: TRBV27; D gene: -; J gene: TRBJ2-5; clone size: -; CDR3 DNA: TGTGCCAGCAGCCCAGGGGTTGGAGAGACCCAGTACTTC; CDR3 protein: CASSPGVGETQYF
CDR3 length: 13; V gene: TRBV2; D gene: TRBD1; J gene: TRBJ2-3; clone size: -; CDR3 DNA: TGTGCCAGCAGCGGACAGGGGGCAGATACGCAGTATTTT; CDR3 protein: CASSGQGADTQYF
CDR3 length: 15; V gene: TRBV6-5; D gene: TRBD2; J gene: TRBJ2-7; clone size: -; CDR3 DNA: TGTGCCAGCAGTTTGCGGCCTAGCGGGAACTACGAGCAGTACTTC; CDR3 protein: CASSLRPSGNYEQYF
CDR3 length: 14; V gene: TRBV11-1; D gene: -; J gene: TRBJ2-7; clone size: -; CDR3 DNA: TGTGCCAGCAGCCCCAGGGTTTCCTCCTACGAGCAGTACTTC; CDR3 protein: CASSPRVSSYEQYF